This T cell receptor (gamma chain) was obtained from a study of Vδ1+ human thymocytes. Notes on the study in general: Highly polyclonal TRG and TRD repertoires with Gaussian CDR3 length distributions appeared in thymus.

V was clipped by 0 bases and J by 5 bases; unmatched bases: 13. Germline lookup yields CDR1 EGSTGY and CDR2 YDSYTSSV. The CDR3 runs 16 residues. Extracted RNA was reverse transcribed into cDNA. The CDR3 regions were amplified by multiplex PCR from V-gene primers to a constant-region primer. TCRdb re-called clones from the multiplex PCR reads using CATT. The table has about 36,000 gamma-chain clones, 20% to 25% seen once. As regards this clone: The antigen is undetermined.

The genes are TRGV4 and TRGJ1 or TRGJ2. The source material was Vdelta1+ gamma-delta thymocytes from the thymus. Described subset: FACS-sorted CD3+ TCRalphabeta- TCRVdelta1+ TCRVdelta2- thymocytes. This receptor was taken from a girl under three years old who had congenital heart surgery. The chain's CDR3 is CATWDGQYSEDYKKLF. The CDR3 DNA follows: TGTGCCACCTGGGATGGGCAGTACAGCGAGGATTATAAGAAACTCTTT.